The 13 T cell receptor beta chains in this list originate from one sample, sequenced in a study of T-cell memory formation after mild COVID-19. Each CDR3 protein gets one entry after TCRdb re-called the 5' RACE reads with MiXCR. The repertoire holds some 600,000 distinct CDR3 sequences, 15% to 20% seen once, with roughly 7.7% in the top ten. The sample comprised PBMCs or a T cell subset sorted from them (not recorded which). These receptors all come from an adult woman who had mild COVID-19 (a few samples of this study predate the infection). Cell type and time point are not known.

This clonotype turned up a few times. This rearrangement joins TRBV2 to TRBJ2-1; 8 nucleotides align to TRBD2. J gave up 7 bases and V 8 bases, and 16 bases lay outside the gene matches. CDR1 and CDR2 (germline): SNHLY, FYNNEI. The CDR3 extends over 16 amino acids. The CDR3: CASGREDRNLGNEQFF. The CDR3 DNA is TGTGCCAGCGGGCGGGAGGACCGCAACTTAGGGAATGAGCAGTTCTTC.

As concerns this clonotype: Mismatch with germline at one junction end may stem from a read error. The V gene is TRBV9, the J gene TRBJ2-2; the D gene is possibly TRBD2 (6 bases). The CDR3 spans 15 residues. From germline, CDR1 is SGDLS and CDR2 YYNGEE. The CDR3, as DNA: TGTGCCAGCATCGTAGGAGGGCCTCCCATCGGGGAGCTGTTTTTT. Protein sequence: CASIVGGPPIGELFF.

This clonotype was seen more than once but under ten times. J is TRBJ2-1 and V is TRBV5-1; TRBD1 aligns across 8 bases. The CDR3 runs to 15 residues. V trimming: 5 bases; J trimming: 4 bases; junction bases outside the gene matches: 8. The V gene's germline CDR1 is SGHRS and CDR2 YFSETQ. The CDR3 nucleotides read TGCGCCAGCAGACAAGGGACAGGCACTTACAATGAGCAGTTCTTC. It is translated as CASRQGTGTYNEQFF. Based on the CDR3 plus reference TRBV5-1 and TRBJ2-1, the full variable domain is KAGVTQTPRYLIKTRGQQVTLSCSPISGHRSVSWYQQTPGQGLQFLFEYFSETQRNKGNFPGRFSGRQFSNSRSEMNVSTLELGDSALYLCASRQGTGTYNEQFFGPGTRLTVL.

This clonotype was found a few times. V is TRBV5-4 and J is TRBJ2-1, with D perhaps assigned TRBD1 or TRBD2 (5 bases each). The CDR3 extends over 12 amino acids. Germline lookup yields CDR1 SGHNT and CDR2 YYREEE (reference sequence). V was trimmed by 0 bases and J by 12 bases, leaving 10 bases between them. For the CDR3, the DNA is TGTGCCAGCAGCTTGGGGGGGATAAGGCAGTTCTTC. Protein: CASSLGGIRQFF.

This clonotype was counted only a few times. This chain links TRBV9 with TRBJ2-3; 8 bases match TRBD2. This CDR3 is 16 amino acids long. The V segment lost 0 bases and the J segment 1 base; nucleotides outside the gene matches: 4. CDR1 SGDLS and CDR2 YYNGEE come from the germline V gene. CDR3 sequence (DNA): TGTGCCAGCAGCGTAGACGGGGGGGGCGGCACAGATACGCAGTATTTT. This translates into CASSVDGGGGTDTQYF.

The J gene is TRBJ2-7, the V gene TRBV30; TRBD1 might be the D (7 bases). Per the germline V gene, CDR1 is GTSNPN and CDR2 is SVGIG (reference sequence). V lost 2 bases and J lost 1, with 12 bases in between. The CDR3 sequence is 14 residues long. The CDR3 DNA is TGTGCCTGGAGTCTCCAGGGGGGTTCCTACGAGCAGTACTTC. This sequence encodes CAWSLQGGSYEQYF.

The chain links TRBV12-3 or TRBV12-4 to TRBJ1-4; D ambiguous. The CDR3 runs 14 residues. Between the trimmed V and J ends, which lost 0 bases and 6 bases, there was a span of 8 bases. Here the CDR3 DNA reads TGTGCCAGCAGTTTAGCGACGGGGTATGAAAAACTGTTTTTT. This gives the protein CASSLATGYEKLFF.

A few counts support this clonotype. The DNA for the CDR3 is TGTGCCAGCGTTTGGTCTAATCCGGGGTCTGAAGCTTTCTTT. This translates into CASVWSNPGSEAFF. The chain couples TRBV21-1 to TRBJ1-1. TRBV21-1 represents a pseudogene. This CDR3 is built from 14 residues.

CDR3 sequence reads: CASSQSGAGGDQETQYF. The CDR3 bases are TGTGCCAGCAGCCAATCCGGAGCGGGGGGGGACCAAGAGACCCAGTACTTC. The chain is built from TRBV12-3 or TRBV12-4 and TRBJ2-5; 10 nucleotides match TRBD2. CDR3 length: 17 residues. V dropped 6 bases and J dropped 0; count of bases not matched to a gene: 10.

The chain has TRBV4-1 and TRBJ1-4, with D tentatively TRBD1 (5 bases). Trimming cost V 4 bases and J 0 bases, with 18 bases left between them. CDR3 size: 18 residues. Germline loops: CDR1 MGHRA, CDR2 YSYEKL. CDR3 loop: CASSPSGQGGPTNEKLFF. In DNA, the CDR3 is TGCGCCAGCAGCCCGTCTGGGCAGGGTGGACCAACTAATGAAAAACTGTTTTTT.

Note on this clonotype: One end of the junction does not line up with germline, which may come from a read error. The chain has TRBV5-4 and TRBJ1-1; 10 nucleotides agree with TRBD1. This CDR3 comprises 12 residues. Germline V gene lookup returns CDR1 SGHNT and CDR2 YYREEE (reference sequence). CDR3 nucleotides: TGTGCCAGCAGAGCGGACAGGGGGAGTGTGGCCTTT. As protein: CASRADRGSVAF.

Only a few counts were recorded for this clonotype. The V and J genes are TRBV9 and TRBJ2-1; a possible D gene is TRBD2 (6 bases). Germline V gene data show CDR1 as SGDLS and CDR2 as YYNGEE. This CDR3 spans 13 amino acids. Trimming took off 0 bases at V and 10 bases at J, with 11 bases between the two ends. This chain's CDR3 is CASSVGDSEEQFF. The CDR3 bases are TGTGCCAGCAGCGTAGGGGACTCCGAGGAGCAGTTCTTC.

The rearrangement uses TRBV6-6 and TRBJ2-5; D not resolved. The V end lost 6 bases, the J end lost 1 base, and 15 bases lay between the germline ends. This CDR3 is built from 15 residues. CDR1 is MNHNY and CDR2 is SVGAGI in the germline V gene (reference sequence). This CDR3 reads CASSPRGRIQETQYF. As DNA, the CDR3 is TGTGCCAGCAGCCCCCGCGGCAGAATCCAAGAGACCCAGTACTTC.